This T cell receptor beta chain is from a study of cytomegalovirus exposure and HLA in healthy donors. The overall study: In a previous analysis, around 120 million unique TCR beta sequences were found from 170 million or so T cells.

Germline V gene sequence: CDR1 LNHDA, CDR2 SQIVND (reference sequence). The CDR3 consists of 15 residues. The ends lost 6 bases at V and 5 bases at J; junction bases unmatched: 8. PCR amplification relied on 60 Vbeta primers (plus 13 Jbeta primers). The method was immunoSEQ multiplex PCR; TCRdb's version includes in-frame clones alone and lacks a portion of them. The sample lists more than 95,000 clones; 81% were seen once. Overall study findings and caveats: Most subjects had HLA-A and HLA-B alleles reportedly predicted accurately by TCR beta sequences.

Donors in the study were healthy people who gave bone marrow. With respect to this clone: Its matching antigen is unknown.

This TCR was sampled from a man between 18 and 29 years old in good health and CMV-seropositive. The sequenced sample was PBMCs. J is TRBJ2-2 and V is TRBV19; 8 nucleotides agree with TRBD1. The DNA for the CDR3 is TGTGCCAGTAGGAACAGGGGGTTAGAGACCGGGGAGCTGTTTTTT. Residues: CASRNRGLETGELFF.